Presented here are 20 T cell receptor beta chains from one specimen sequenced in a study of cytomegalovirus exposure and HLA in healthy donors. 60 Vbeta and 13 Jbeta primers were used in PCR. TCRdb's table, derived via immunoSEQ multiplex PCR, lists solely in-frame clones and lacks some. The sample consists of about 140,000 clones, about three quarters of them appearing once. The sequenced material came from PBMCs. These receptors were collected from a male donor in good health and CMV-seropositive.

The CDR3 protein is CASSLLAARVGETQYF. Here the CDR3 DNA reads TGTGCCAGCAGCTTATTAGCGGCACGGGTGGGAGAGACCCAGTACTTC. The genes are TRBV7-9 and TRBJ2-5, with D possibly matching TRBD2 (6 bases). V was trimmed by 2 bases and J by 4 bases, leaving 17 bases between them. The CDR3 runs 16 residues. In germline, CDR1 is SEHNR, CDR2 FQNEAQ (reference sequence).

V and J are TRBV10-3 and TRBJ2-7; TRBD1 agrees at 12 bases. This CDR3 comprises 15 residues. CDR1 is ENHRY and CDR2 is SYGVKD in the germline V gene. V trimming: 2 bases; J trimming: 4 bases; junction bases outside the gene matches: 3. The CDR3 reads CAISEEGQGAYEQYF. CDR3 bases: TGTGCCATCAGTGAGGAGGGACAGGGGGCTTACGAGCAGTACTTC.

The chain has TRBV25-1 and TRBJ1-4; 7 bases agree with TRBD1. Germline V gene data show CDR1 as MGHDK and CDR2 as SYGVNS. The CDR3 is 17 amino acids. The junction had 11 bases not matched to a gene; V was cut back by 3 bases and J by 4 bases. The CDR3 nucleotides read TGTGCCAGCAGTGACAGTGCCAGGACAGGTGGTAATGAAAAACTGTTTTTT. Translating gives CASSDSARTGGNEKLFF.

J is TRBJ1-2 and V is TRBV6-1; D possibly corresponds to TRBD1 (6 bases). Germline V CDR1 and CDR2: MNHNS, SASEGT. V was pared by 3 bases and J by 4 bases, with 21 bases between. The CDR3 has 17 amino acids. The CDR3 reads CASSELLAGSRGYGYTF. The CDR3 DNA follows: TGTGCCAGCAGTGAGCTCCTGGCTGGTAGCAGGGGCTATGGCTACACCTTC.

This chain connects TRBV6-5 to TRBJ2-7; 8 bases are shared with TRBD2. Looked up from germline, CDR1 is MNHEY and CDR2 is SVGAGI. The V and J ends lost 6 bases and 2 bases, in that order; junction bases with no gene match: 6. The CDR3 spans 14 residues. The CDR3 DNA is TGTGCCAGCAGCCCGGGGGGGTTGGCCTACGAGCAGTACTTC. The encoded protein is CASSPGGLAYEQYF.

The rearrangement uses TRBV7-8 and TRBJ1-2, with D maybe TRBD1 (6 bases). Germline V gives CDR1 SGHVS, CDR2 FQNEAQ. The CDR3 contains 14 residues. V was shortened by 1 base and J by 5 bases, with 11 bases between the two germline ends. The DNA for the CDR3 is TGTGCCAGCAGCTTAGGGCGACAGGCTTATGGCTACACCTTC. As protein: CASSLGRQAYGYTF. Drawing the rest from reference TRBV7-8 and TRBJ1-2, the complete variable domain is GAGVSQSPRYKVAKRGQDVALRCDPISGHVSLFWYQQALGQGPEFLTYFQNEAQLDKSGLPSDRFFAERPEGSVSTLKIQRTQQEDSAVYLCASSLGRQAYGYTFGSGTRLTVV.

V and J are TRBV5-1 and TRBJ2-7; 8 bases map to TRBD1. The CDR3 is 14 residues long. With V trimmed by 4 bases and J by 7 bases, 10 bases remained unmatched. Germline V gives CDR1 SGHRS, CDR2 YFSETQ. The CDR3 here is CASSPSRGRKEQYF. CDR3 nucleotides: TGCGCCAGCAGCCCCTCCAGGGGGCGGAAAGAGCAGTACTTC.

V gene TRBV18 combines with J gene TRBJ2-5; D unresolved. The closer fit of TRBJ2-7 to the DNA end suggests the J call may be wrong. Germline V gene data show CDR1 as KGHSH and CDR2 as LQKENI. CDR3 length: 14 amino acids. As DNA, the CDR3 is TGTGCCAGCTCACCAAGTTCCTCCGTCTACGAGCAGTACTTC. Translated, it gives CASSPSSSVYEQYF.

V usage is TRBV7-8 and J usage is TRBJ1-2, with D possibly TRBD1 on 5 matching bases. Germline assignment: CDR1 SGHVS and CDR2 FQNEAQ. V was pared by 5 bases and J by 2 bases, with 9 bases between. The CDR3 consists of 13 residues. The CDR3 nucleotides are TGTGCCAGCAGCCAAGACAGAAACTATGGCTACACCTTC. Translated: CASSQDRNYGYTF.

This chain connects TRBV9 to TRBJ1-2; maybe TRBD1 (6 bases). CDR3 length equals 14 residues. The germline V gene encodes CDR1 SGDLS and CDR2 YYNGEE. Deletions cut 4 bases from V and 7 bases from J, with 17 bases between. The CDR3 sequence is CASSSRTASVGYTF. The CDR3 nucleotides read TGTGCCAGCAGCTCAAGGACAGCCTCGGTTGGCTACACCTTC.

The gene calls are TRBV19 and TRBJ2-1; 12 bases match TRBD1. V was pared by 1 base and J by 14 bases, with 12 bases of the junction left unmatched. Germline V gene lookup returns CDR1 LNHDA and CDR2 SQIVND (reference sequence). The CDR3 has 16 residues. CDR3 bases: TGTGCCAGTAGTATAGCGGGACAGGGGGCTCTTTGGATTAAGTTCTTC. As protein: CASSIAGQGALWIKFF.

The chain's CDR3 is CASSFDRVGGTQYF. The CDR3, as DNA: TGTGCCAGCAGCTTCGACCGGGTAGGCGGTACGCAGTATTTT. The chain combines TRBV9 with TRBJ2-3; D is unclear. V shed 4 bases and J shed 8 bases, with 17 bases lying between them. The CDR3 contains 14 residues. CDR1 and CDR2 (germline): SGDLS, YYNGEE.

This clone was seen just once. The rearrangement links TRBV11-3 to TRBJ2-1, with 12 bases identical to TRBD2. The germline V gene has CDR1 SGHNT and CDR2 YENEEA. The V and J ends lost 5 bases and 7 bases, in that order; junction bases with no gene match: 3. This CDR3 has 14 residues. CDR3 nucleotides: TGTGCCAGCAGCCCAGGACTAGCGGGGAATGAGCAGTTCTTC. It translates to CASSPGLAGNEQFF. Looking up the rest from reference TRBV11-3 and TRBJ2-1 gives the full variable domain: EAGVVQSPRYKIIEKKQPVAFWCNPISGHNTLYWYLQNLGQGPELLIRYENEEAVDDSQLPKDRFSAERLKGVDSTLKIQPAELGDSAVYLCASSPGLAGNEQFFGPGTRLTVL.

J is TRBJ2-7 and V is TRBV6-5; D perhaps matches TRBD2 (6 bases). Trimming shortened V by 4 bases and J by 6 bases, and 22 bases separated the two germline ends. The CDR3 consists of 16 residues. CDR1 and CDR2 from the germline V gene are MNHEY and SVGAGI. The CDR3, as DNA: TGTGCCAGCAGTTTGCAATTCGGGAGAGTTCTGGGCGAGCAGTACTTC. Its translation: CASSLQFGRVLGEQYF.

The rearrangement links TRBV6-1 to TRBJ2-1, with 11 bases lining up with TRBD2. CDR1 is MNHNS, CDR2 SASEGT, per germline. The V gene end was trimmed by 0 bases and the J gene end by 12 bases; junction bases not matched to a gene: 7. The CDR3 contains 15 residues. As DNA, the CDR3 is TGTGCCAGCAGTGAAGCCCCCAACGGACTAGCGGGGCAGTTCTTC. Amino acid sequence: CASSEAPNGLAGQFF.

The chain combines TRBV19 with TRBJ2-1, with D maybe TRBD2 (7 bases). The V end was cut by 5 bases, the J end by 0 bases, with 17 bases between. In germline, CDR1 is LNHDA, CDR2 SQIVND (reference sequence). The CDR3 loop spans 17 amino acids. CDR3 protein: CASSLGGPSSSYNEQFF. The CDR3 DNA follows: TGTGCCAGTAGTTTGGGGGGGCCGTCGAGCTCCTACAATGAGCAGTTCTTC. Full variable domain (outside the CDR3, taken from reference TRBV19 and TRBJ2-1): DGGITQSPKYLFRKEGQNVTLSCEQNLNHDAMYWYRQDPGQGLRLIYYSQIVNDFQKGDIAEGYSVSREKKESFPLTVTSAQKNPTAFYLCASSLGGPSSSYNEQFFGPGTRLTVL.

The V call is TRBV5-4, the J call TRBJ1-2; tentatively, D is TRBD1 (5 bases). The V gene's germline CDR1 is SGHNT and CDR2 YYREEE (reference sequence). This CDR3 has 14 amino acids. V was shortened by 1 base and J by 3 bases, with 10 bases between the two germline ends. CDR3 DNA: TGTGCCAGCAGCTTGTTCGGGGGAGACTATGGCTACACCTTC. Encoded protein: CASSLFGGDYGYTF.

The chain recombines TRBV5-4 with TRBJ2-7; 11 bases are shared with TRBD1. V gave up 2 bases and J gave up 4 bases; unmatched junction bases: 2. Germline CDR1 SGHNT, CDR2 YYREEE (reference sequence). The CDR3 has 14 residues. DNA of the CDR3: TGTGCCAGCAGCTTAGGACAGGGGGCGTACGAGCAGTACTTC. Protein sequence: CASSLGQGAYEQYF.

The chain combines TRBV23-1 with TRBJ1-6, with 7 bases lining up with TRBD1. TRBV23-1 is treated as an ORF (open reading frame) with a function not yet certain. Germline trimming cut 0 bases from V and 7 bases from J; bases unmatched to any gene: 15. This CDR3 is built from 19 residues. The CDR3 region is CASSQSIRTGARVNSPLHF. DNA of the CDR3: TGCGCCAGCAGTCAATCCATACGAACAGGGGCGAGGGTAAATTCACCCCTCCACTTT.

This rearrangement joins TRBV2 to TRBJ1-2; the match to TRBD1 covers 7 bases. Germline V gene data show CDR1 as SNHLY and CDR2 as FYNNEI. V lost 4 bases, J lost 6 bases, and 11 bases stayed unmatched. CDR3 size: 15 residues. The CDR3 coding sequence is TGTGCCAGCAGTGGGGCGACAGGGTTGGTTGATGGCTACACCTTC. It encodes CASSGATGLVDGYTF.